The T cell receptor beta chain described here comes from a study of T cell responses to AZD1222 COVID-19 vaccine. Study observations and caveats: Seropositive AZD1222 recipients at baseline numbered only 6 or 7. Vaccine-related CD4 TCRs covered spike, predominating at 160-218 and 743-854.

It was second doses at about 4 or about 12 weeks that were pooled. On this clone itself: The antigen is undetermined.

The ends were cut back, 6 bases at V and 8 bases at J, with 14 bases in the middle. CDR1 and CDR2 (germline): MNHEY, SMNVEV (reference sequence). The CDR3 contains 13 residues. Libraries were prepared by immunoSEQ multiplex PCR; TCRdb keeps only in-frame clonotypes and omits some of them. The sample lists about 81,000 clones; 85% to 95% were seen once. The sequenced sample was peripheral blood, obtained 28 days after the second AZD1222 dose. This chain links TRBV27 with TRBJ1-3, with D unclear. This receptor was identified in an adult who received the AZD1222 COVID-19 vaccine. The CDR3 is CASSYQGSDTIYF. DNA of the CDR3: TGTGCCAGCAGCTATCAAGGCTCGGACACCATATATTTT.